Each of the 2 T cell receptor beta chains below was sequenced from the same sample in a study of cytomegalovirus exposure and HLA in healthy donors. Measured with immunoSEQ multiplex PCR; TCRdb has only the in-frame clones, and not every one. The repertoire includes 66,000 or so clones, around 97% of them detected once, and around 1.6% sits in the top ten. Sequencing input: PBMCs. The receptors originated from a young woman in good health and CMV-seropositive.

The rearrangement links TRBV6-6 to TRBJ2-7; 7 bases match TRBD2. The CDR3 loop spans 15 amino acids. In germline, CDR1 is MNHNY, CDR2 SVGAGI (reference sequence). Trimming cost V 4 bases and J 2 bases; bases outside gene matches: 8. CDR3 residues: CASSSVRGRAYEQYF. CDR3 DNA sequence: TGTGCCAGCAGTTCGGTTCGCGGGAGAGCCTACGAGCAGTACTTC.

The chain employs TRBV7-6 and TRBJ1-1; weak D call: TRBD1 (5 bases). V lost 2 bases and J 3 bases, leaving 7 bases between the germline ends. CDR3 length: 13 residues. Germline CDR1 reads SGHVS; CDR2 reads FNYEAQ. The CDR3 sequence: CASSLSGDTEAFF. The CDR3 DNA reads as TGTGCCAGCAGCTTATCGGGGGACACTGAAGCTTTCTTT.